These 3 T cell receptor beta chains originate from one sample sequenced in a study of human T cells and chemical hapten exposure. Indicated time point: patch test 2, 6 weeks after DPC sensitization. Documented treatment: therapeutic diphenylcyclopropenone sensitization with weekly scalp DPC. TCRdb called the RACE reads again in MiXCR, with one record for every CDR3 protein. The sample carries some 100,000 distinct CDR3 sequences, 9% to 9.5% recorded once. The sample consisted of whole blood, taken in connection with sensitization to the hapten diphenylcyclopropenone (DPC). The source of these receptors is a woman aged 40 to 50 with alopecia areata. Some clones in this sample may be carry-over from other donors' samples.

This clonotype was counted many times. This is likely a read error, given that the CDR3 carries no conserved phenylalanine or tryptophan at its end. The limits of the CDR3 on the DNA are not certain, so only TCRdb's listed CDR3 is given. This sequence joins TRBV6-5 and TRBJ2-1. The germline CDR1 and CDR2 sequences are MNHEY and SVGAGI. With termini counted, the CDR3 has 10 amino acids. The CDR3 loop is CASSYSLSPS.

This clonotype was observed a handful of times. The chain recombines TRBV7-2 with TRBJ1-2, with TRBD1 matching 9 bases. The CDR3 covers 14 residues. In germline, CDR1 is SGHTA, CDR2 FQGNSA. V shed 5 bases, J shed 14 bases, and the junction held 15 bases outside the gene matches. CDR3 bases: TGTGCCAGCAGCGACAGAATACTCACAGGGGGCGGAACCTTC. Protein sequence: CASSDRILTGGGTF.

The chain carries TRBV4-2 and TRBJ1-2; D is possibly TRBD1 (5 bases). Trimming took 0 bases from V and 6 from J, leaving 8 bases between them. This CDR3 has 13 amino acids. Germline V gives CDR1 LGHNA, CDR2 YNFKEQ. CDR3 DNA: TGTGCCAGCAGCCAAGATCGAGGGGATGGCTACACCTTC. Its protein product is CASSQDRGDGYTF.